One and the same sample provided the 32 T cell receptor beta chains below, sequenced in a study of OX40 agonist ivuxolimab in advanced cancers. Profiled with immunoSEQ multiplex PCR; TCRdb holds only in-frame clones, not every one. The sample shows 25,000 to 35,000 clones, roughly 90% of them seen only once. The sequencing here drew on CD4+ or CD8+ T cells sorted from blood, taken in a trial of the OX40 agonist ivuxolimab. These receptors were collected from an adult with an advanced solid tumor such as melanoma, head and neck, liver or kidney cancer.

This chain uses TRBV6-5 with TRBJ1-2; 9 bases are a match to TRBD1. CDR1 is MNHEY and CDR2 is SVGAGI in the germline V gene. The CDR3 consists of 15 residues. V lost 4 bases and J lost 3; bases outside the gene matches: 6. As DNA, the CDR3 is TGTGCCAGCAGTTGGGGACAGGGTGATTACTATGGCTACACCTTC. Translation gives CASSWGQGDYYGYTF.

This chain uses TRBV4-1 with TRBJ1-5, with 7 bases matching TRBD1. Per germline, CDR1 MGHRA and CDR2 YSYEKL. The CDR3 length is 15 residues. V trimming: 3 bases; J trimming: 0 bases; junction bases outside the gene matches: 2. The CDR3 bases are TGCGCCAGCAGCCATACAGGGGATAGCAATCAGCCCCAGCATTTT. It yields the protein CASSHTGDSNQPQHF.

This rearrangement joins TRBV28 to TRBJ1-4; D remains unclear. CDR1 and CDR2 (germline): MDHEN, SYDVKM. Deletions cut 3 bases from V and 3 bases from J, with 11 bases between. The CDR3 contains 15 residues. CDR3 DNA sequence: TGTGCCAGCAGTTTCTGGAGGATGGCTAATGAAAAACTGTTTTTT. Protein sequence: CASSFWRMANEKLFF.

The chain couples TRBV7-2 to TRBJ2-7; D is unresolved. V dropped 1 base and J dropped 2 bases, with 3 bases sitting between them. CDR1 and CDR2 from the germline V gene are SGHTA and FQGNSA. This CDR3 is built from 12 residues. The CDR3 region has the DNA TGTGCCAGCAGCTTAGGAGCCTACGAGCAGTACTTC. This encodes CASSLGAYEQYF.

This clone was seen a single time. The chain uses TRBV11-2 and TRBJ1-3; a possible D gene is TRBD1 (5 bases). Germline loops: CDR1 SGHAT, CDR2 FQNNGV. CDR3 length: 17 residues. Trimming took 4 bases from V and 4 from J, leaving 20 bases between them. CDR3 sequence reads: CASSSYELLGVGNTIYF. CDR3 sequence (DNA): TGTGCCAGCAGCTCTTATGAGTTACTGGGGGTCGGAAACACCATATATTTT. Full variable domain (remainder filled in from reference TRBV11-2 and TRBJ1-3): EAGVAQSPRYKIIEKRQSVAFWCNPISGHATLYWYQQILGQGPKLLIQFQNNGVVDDSQLPKDRFSAERLKGVDSTLKIQPAKLEDSAVYLCASSSYELLGVGNTIYFGEGSWLTVV.

The V gene is TRBV5-1, the J gene TRBJ2-1, with 7 bases fitting TRBD2. CDR1 SGHRS and CDR2 YFSETQ come from the germline V gene. The CDR3 runs 17 residues. With V trimmed by 4 bases and J by 0 bases, 10 bases remained unmatched. CDR3 DNA sequence: TGCGCCAGCAGCCCCCCCCTAGCGGCGAGCTCCTACAATGAGCAGTTCTTC. Translated, it gives CASSPPLAASSYNEQFF.

The CDR3 reads CASNIYGQGAGYGYTF. DNA of the CDR3: TGTGCCAGCAACATTTACGGACAGGGGGCAGGCTATGGCTACACCTTC. V and J are TRBV5-5 and TRBJ1-2; 11 bases are shared with TRBD1. J lost 4 bases, V lost 6 bases, and 11 bases had no gene match. The CDR3 totals 16 residues. CDR1 SGHKS and CDR2 YYEKEE come from the germline V gene (reference sequence).

The chain recombines TRBV6-5 with TRBJ1-1; TRBD1 agrees at 7 bases. This CDR3 spans 12 amino acids. Unmatched junction bases numbered 4, after V lost 5 bases and J lost 7 bases. CDR1 is MNHEY and CDR2 is SVGAGI in the germline V gene. CDR3 DNA sequence: TGTGCCAGCAGTCTTGGACAGGATGAAGCTTTCTTT. It yields the protein CASSLGQDEAFF.

The rearrangement links TRBV7-9 to TRBJ2-5; TRBD2 matches 7 bases. CDR1 is SEHNR, CDR2 FQNEAQ, per germline (reference sequence). CDR3 length: 17 amino acids. J gave up 5 bases and V 1 base, and 13 bases lay outside the gene matches. The CDR3 nucleotides read TGTGCCAGCAGCTTAGTAGGGGAGGGCCTCCTAACGGAGACCCAGTACTTC. Translating gives CASSLVGEGLLTETQYF.

The chain is built from TRBV7-6 and TRBJ1-1; TRBD1 aligns across 10 bases. Looked up from germline, CDR1 is SGHVS and CDR2 is FNYEAQ. This CDR3 has 15 residues. V gave up 6 bases and J gave up 7 bases; unmatched junction bases: 11. CDR3 in amino acids: CASRSTGTGVGEAFF. Written as DNA, the CDR3 is TGTGCCAGCAGATCCACCGGGACAGGGGTGGGTGAAGCTTTCTTT.

The gene calls are TRBV7-9 and TRBJ2-2; 10 positions agree with TRBD1. After removal of 4 bases from V and 5 bases from J, the junction contained 4 bases not matched to a gene. Per the germline V gene, CDR1 is SEHNR and CDR2 is FQNEAQ (reference sequence). The CDR3 length is 15 residues. The CDR3 coding sequence is TGTGCCAGCAGCTCCCCGGGACAGGGGACCGGGGAGCTGTTTTTT. Encoded protein: CASSSPGQGTGELFF.

The chain has TRBV5-6 and TRBJ2-3; no firm D call. Looked up from germline, CDR1 is SGHDT and CDR2 is YYEEEE. The CDR3 contains 14 residues. The V gene lost 0 bases and the J gene lost 0 bases, with 5 bases spanning the gap. The CDR3 is CASSLEVSTDTQYF. The CDR3 DNA sequence: TGTGCCAGCAGCTTGGAGGTCAGCACAGATACGCAGTATTTT.

This clone was seen just once. The chain is built from TRBV2 and TRBJ1-1; a weak D match, TRBD1 (6 bases). The CDR3 sequence is 16 residues long. The V end lost 7 bases, the J end lost 4 bases, and 22 bases lay between the germline ends. Looked up from germline, CDR1 is SNHLY and CDR2 is FYNNEI. For the CDR3, the DNA is TGTGCCAGCACCCTTACTACAGGGAAAGGGAGCACTGAAGCTTTCTTT. This encodes CASTLTTGKGSTEAFF. The entire variable domain, with the rest obtained from reference TRBV2 and TRBJ1-1, is as follows: EPEVTQTPSHQVTQMGQEVILRCVPISNHLYFYWYRQILGQKVEFLVSFYNNEISEKSEIFDDQFSVERPDGSNFTLKIRSTKLEDSAMYFCASTLTTGKGSTEAFFGQGTRLTVV.

This chain links TRBV5-1 with TRBJ2-1; D is tentatively TRBD1 or TRBD2 (5 bases each). Trimming removed 0 bases from V and 6 bases from J, with 13 bases in between. The CDR3 has 15 amino acids. Looked up from germline, CDR1 is SGHRS and CDR2 is YFSETQ. The DNA of the CDR3 is TGCGCCAGCAGCTTGGGTCCTGGGACCATCAATGAGCAGTTCTTC. Protein product: CASSLGPGTINEQFF.

The chain employs TRBV27 and TRBJ2-7, with unresolved D. The germline gives CDR1 MNHEY, CDR2 SMNVEV (reference sequence). The germline V and J ends were trimmed by 0 bases and 3 bases, with 12 bases remaining between them. The CDR3 has 15 amino acids. The chain's CDR3 is CASSLSSGSYYEQYF. CDR3 nucleotide sequence: TGTGCCAGCAGTTTATCAAGTGGCAGCTACTACGAGCAGTACTTC.

This chain uses TRBV11-2 with TRBJ2-7; weak D call: TRBD1 (7 bases). V was clipped by 1 base and J by 4 bases, with 14 bases between them. CDR1 and CDR2 from the germline V gene are SGHAT and FQNNGV. The CDR3 runs 15 residues. The CDR3 region is CASSLGMAGGYEQYF. CDR3 in DNA: TGTGCCAGCAGCTTAGGAATGGCAGGGGGGTACGAGCAGTACTTC.

The chain uses TRBV19 and TRBJ2-7, with a tentative D call TRBD2 (5 bases). CDR3 length equals 16 residues. The germline V gene has CDR1 LNHDA and CDR2 SQIVND (reference sequence). Trimming left V 2 bases short and J 1 base short, with 15 bases between. The chain's CDR3 is CASSINPSPTSYEQYF. For the CDR3, the DNA is TGTGCCAGTAGTATAAACCCTAGCCCGACATCCTACGAGCAGTACTTC.

The rearrangement uses TRBV28 and TRBJ1-5, with TRBD1 identical over 8 bases. The CDR3 loop spans 15 amino acids. Germline CDR1 is MDHEN and CDR2 is SYDVKM. The V and J ends lost 3 bases and 4 bases, in that order; junction bases with no gene match: 5. CDR3 coding DNA: TGTGCCAGCAGTTTGCTAACAGGGGGAAATCAGCCCCAGCATTTT. This codes for CASSLLTGGNQPQHF. The full variable domain, completed using reference TRBV28 and TRBJ1-5, is DVKVTQSSRYLVKRTGEKVFLECVQDMDHENMFWYRQDPGLGLRLIYFSYDVKMKEKGDIPEGYSVSREKKERFSLILESASTNQTSMYLCASSLLTGGNQPQHFGDGTRLSIL.

The CDR3 here is CASSKSGGLTGELFF. The CDR3 nucleotides read TGTGCCAGCAGCAAAAGTGGGGGGCTCACCGGGGAGCTGTTTTTT. The chain joins TRBV9 to TRBJ2-2, with D perhaps TRBD1 or TRBD2 (6 bases each). With 4 bases removed from V and 4 bases from J, the gap between germline ends came to 14 bases. Germline CDR1 and CDR2: SGDLS and YYNGEE. This CDR3 region has 15 residues.

The CDR3 sequence: CASSATGTVNTEAFF. Here the CDR3 DNA reads TGTGCCAGCAGCGCCACCGGGACGGTGAACACTGAAGCTTTCTTT. The chain employs TRBV9 and TRBJ1-1; possibly TRBD1 for D (5 bases). The CDR3 totals 15 residues. Germline-derived CDR1 and CDR2 are SGDLS and YYNGEE. V gave up 3 bases and J gave up 0 bases, with 12 bases separating them.

This chain joins TRBV9 and TRBJ1-2; D not certain. CDR1 and CDR2 from the germline V gene are SGDLS and YYNGEE. Trimming left V 3 bases short and J 2 bases short, with 8 bases between. The CDR3 is 13 amino acids. The CDR3 sequence: CASSGSKNYGYTF. CDR3 bases: TGTGCCAGCAGCGGGAGCAAGAACTATGGCTACACCTTC.

This chain uses TRBV19 with TRBJ1-1; D might be TRBD1 (5 bases). There are 15 residues in the CDR3. With 3 bases removed from V and 2 bases from J, the gap between germline ends came to 13 bases. Germline V gene data show CDR1 as LNHDA and CDR2 as SQIVND (reference sequence). CDR3 bases: TGTGCCAGTAGTATCCCGGGGCACCTTAACACTGAAGCTTTCTTT. As protein: CASSIPGHLNTEAFF.

The chain joins TRBV4-2 to TRBJ2-1, with 8 bases matching TRBD2. The germline CDR1 and CDR2 sequences are LGHNA and YNFKEQ. The CDR3 totals 12 residues. V gave up 6 bases and J gave up 6 bases; unmatched junction bases: 1. In DNA, the CDR3 is TGTGCCAGCAGTACTAGCGGCAATGAGCAGTTCTTC. Amino acid sequence: CASSTSGNEQFF.

The J gene is TRBJ2-1, the V gene TRBV5-5; no clear D. Deletions cut 0 bases from V and 8 bases from J, with 3 bases between. The V gene's germline CDR1 is SGHKS and CDR2 YYEKEE (reference sequence). The CDR3 is made up of 11 amino acids. CDR3 in DNA: TGTGCCAGCAGCTTGGTAGATGAGCAGTTCTTC. It translates to CASSLVDEQFF.

The chain uses TRBV4-1 and TRBJ2-7; 8 bases map to TRBD1. CDR1 and CDR2 (germline): MGHRA, YSYEKL. The ends lost 4 bases at V and 2 bases at J; junction bases unmatched: 4. The CDR3 contains 14 residues. CDR3 nucleotide sequence: TGCGCCAGCAGCCCCCGGACAGGGACCTACGAGCAGTACTTC. It codes for CASSPRTGTYEQYF.

Here the CDR3 reads CASSQELGLAGHEQYF. The DNA of the CDR3 is TGCGCCAGCAGCCAAGAATTGGGACTAGCGGGTCACGAGCAGTACTTC. The chain joins TRBV4-1 to TRBJ2-7; 12 bases align to TRBD2. The trim removed 0 bases at V and 5 bases at J, leaving 5 bases unmatched. This CDR3 spans 16 amino acids. CDR1 and CDR2 from the germline V gene are MGHRA and YSYEKL.

The rearrangement uses TRBV11-2 and TRBJ2-7, with D possibly TRBD1 on 6 matching bases. The CDR3 has 14 amino acids. Trimming took 0 bases from V and 6 from J, leaving 12 bases between them. In germline, CDR1 is SGHAT, CDR2 FQNNGV. The chain's CDR3 is CASSLEQGPGEQYF. The CDR3 DNA is TGTGCCAGCAGCTTAGAACAGGGCCCCGGCGAGCAGTACTTC.

In nucleotides, the CDR3 is TGTGCCAGCAGTTCTCAAGGCATTGACACTGAAGCTTTCTTT. Translation gives CASSSQGIDTEAFF. V and J are TRBV28 and TRBJ1-1; D gene uncertain. The CDR3 is made up of 14 amino acids. Germline V gene sequence: CDR1 MDHEN, CDR2 SYDVKM. V shed 4 bases and J shed 3 bases, with 12 bases lying between them.

The rearrangement links TRBV11-3 to TRBJ2-1; 9 nucleotides align to TRBD2. The CDR3 extends over 16 amino acids. V was clipped by 3 bases and J by 1 base; unmatched bases: 4. Germline CDR1 reads SGHNT; CDR2 reads YENEEA. The DNA of the CDR3 is TGTGCCAGCAGCTTCCGGACTAGCGCGTCCTACAATGAGCAGTTCTTC. Translating it yields CASSFRTSASYNEQFF.

The chain couples TRBV30 to TRBJ2-7, with D possibly being TRBD2 (5 bases). This CDR3 is built from 13 residues. CDR1 is GTSNPN, CDR2 SVGIG, per germline (reference sequence). V was pared by 5 bases and J by 4 bases, with 15 bases between. The CDR3 here is CAWSVGGVYEQYF. The CDR3 region has the DNA TGTGCCTGGTCGGTCGGAGGAGTATACGAGCAGTACTTC.

The J gene is TRBJ1-5, the V gene TRBV6-5, with 12 bases aligning to TRBD1. V shed 5 bases and J 7 bases; nucleotides not matched to a gene: 3. This CDR3 spans 14 amino acids. The V gene's germline CDR1 is MNHEY and CDR2 SVGAGI. CDR3 amino acids: CASSGTGGRQPQHF. In DNA, the CDR3 is TGTGCCAGCAGTGGGACAGGGGGCCGCCAGCCCCAGCATTTT.

The chain couples TRBV16 to TRBJ2-7, with a weak D call TRBD2 (6 bases). The CDR3 is 13 residues long. V was cut by 4 bases and J by 2 bases, with 9 bases left in between. Per germline, CDR1 KGHSY and CDR2 FQNENV. The DNA of the CDR3 is TGTGCCAGCAGCCGGACTATTGCCTACGAGCAGTACTTC. Amino acid sequence: CASSRTIAYEQYF. Complete variable domain (other parts from reference TRBV16 and TRBJ2-7): GEEVAQTPKHLVRGEGQKAKLYCAPIKGHSYVFWYQQVLKNEFKFLISFQNENVFDETGMPKERFSAKCLPNSPCSLEIQATKLEDSAVYFCASSRTIAYEQYFGPGTRLTVT.